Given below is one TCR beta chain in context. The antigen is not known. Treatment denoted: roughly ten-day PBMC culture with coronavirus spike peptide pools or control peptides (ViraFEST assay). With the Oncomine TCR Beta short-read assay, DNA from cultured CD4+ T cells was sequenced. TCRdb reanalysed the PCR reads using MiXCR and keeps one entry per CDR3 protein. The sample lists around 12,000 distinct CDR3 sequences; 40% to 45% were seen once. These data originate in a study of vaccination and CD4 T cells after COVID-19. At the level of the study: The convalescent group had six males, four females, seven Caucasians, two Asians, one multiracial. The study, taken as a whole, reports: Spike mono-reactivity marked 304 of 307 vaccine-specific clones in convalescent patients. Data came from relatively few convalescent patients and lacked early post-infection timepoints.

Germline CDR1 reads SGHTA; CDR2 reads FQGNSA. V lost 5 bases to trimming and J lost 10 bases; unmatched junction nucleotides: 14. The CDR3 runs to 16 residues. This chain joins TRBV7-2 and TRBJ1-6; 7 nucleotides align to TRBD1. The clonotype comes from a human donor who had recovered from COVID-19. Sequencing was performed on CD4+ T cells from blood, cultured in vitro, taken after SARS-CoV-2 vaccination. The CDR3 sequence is CASSPFKTGNGSPLHF. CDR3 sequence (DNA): TGTGCCAGCAGCCCCTTTAAGACAGGGAACGGATCACCCCTCCACTTT.